The 30 T cell receptor beta chains below were found in one sample sequenced in a study of T cell repertoires in cytomegalovirus infection (dated by TCRdb to between 2017 and 2020). Sequencing took place on an Illumina HiSeq 1500. TCRdb trimmed public reads at Q25 via fastp, called clones via MiXCR and kept in-frame beta chains. Identical CDR3 proteins give one entry, which carries the most common genes and DNA. The sample has under 800,000 distinct CDR3 sequences on record, approximately 25% of them singletons. The top ten hold 6.5% to 10% of the sample. The sequencing sample was made of CD8+ T cells from PBMCs. The receptors shown here come from a human donor in good health (CMV status not recorded). Some clones in this sample may be carry-over from other donors' samples.

This clonotype has a handful of counts. V usage is TRBV29-1 and J usage is TRBJ2-7; D ambiguous. Trimming removed 2 bases at V and 2 bases at J, with 10 bases between. Germline V gives CDR1 SQVTM, CDR2 ANQGSEA. The CDR3 is 13 residues long. CDR3 region: CSVELVSTYEQYF. CDR3 DNA sequence: TGCAGCGTTGAATTAGTATCGACCTACGAGCAGTACTTC.

The chain is built from TRBV18 and TRBJ1-5; D unclear. Germline assignment: CDR1 KGHSH and CDR2 LQKENI. The CDR3 sequence is 18 residues long. Between the trimmed V and J ends, which lost 2 bases and 0 bases, there was a span of 17 bases. CDR3 in DNA: TGTGCCAGCTCACCAGACGGATCCCAACAATATAGCAATCAGCCCCAGCATTTT. This codes for CASSPDGSQQYSNQPQHF.

This clonotype was found a few times. The chain carries TRBV6-2 or TRBV6-3 and TRBJ2-5; no firm D call. The CDR3 loop spans 13 amino acids. V was trimmed by 10 bases and J by 3 bases, leaving 15 bases between them. Germline V gene lookup returns CDR1 MNHEY and CDR2 SVGEGT. CDR3 residues: CATGVARKETQYF. The CDR3 DNA sequence: TGTGCCACTGGGGTGGCGAGGAAAGAGACCCAGTACTTC.

This chain links TRBV7-8 with TRBJ2-7; tentative D call: TRBD2 (6 bases). This CDR3 comprises 16 residues. Germline V lookup: CDR1 SGHVS, CDR2 FQNEAQ. Trimming stripped 0 bases from V and 4 bases from J, with 16 bases between. The CDR3: CASSLAKARGEYEQYF. The CDR3 DNA follows: TGTGCCAGCAGCTTAGCTAAGGCGCGGGGTGAATACGAGCAGTACTTC.

The rearrangement joins TRBV29-1 to TRBJ2-3; no definite D call. Germline CDR1 and CDR2: SQVTM and ANQGSEA. The CDR3 loop spans 14 amino acids. Trimming took 3 bases from V and 1 from J, leaving 11 bases between them. The CDR3 bases are TGCAGCGTTGACGACCTTAGGGGCACAGATACGCAGTATTTT. Its translation: CSVDDLRGTDTQYF.

This CDR3 reads CASSPGSPLHF. In DNA form, the CDR3 reads TGTGCCAGCAGCCCCGGTTCACCCCTCCACTTT. V usage is TRBV7-6 and J usage is TRBJ1-6; D unclear. Germline values: CDR1 SGHVS, CDR2 FNYEAQ. The CDR3 consists of 11 residues. V lost 5 bases, J lost 9 bases, and 5 bases lay in between.

The J gene is TRBJ2-3, the V gene TRBV20-1; 11 bases align to TRBD2. The CDR3 covers 14 residues. Germline V gene sequence: CDR1 DFQATT, CDR2 SNEGSKA (reference sequence). J gave up 9 bases and V 2 bases, and 7 bases lay outside the gene matches. The CDR3 spells CSARFELAGDTQYF. The CDR3 DNA follows: TGCAGTGCTAGATTTGAACTAGCGGGGGACACGCAGTATTTT.

This clonotype was counted at least ten times. J is TRBJ2-1 and V is TRBV7-9; TRBD1 matches 11 bases. Germline V gives CDR1 SEHNR, CDR2 FQNEAQ (reference sequence). The CDR3 consists of 14 residues. Unmatched junction bases numbered 7, after V lost 8 bases and J lost 7 bases. The CDR3 DNA reads as TGTGCCAGCGGGGGAGGACAGGGGGCGAATGAGCAGTTCTTC. Residues: CASGGGQGANEQFF.

This clonotype appeared many times. The chain joins TRBV11-2 to TRBJ2-1, with TRBD2 matching 12 bases. This CDR3 contains 16 residues. Germline V gene lookup returns CDR1 SGHAT and CDR2 FQNNGV. V was pared by 5 bases and J by 2 bases, with 4 bases of the junction left unmatched. In nucleotides, the CDR3 is TGTGCCAGCAGCCCGAGACTAGCGGGGGCCTACAATGAGCAGTTCTTC. This encodes CASSPRLAGAYNEQFF.

This clonotype was detected only a few times. The V gene is TRBV29-1, the J gene TRBJ2-1, with TRBD2 matching over 8 bases. This CDR3 is 12 amino acids long. The germline CDR1 and CDR2 sequences are SQVTM and ANQGSEA. Trimming cost V 5 bases and J 9 bases; bases outside gene matches: 6. DNA for the CDR3: TGCAGCGTTCTCCGGGGGGGCCTTGAGCAGTTCTTC. Translated: CSVLRGGLEQFF.

The chain uses TRBV28 and TRBJ2-1; D perhaps matches TRBD1 (5 bases). The CDR3 totals 15 residues. Trimming left V 3 bases short and J 6 bases short, with 15 bases between. Germline V gene lookup returns CDR1 MDHEN and CDR2 SYDVKM. The CDR3 reads CASSLGQGTANEQFF. The CDR3 DNA sequence: TGTGCCAGCAGTTTGGGCCAGGGAACGGCCAATGAGCAGTTCTTC. Full variable domain (missing parts from reference TRBV28 and TRBJ2-1): DVKVTQSSRYLVKRTGEKVFLECVQDMDHENMFWYRQDPGLGLRLIYFSYDVKMKEKGDIPEGYSVSREKKERFSLILESASTNQTSMYLCASSLGQGTANEQFFGPGTRLTVL.

The rearrangement joins TRBV12-3 or TRBV12-4 to TRBJ2-1, with 8 bases lining up with TRBD2. V trimming: 5 bases; J trimming: 2 bases; junction bases outside the gene matches: 11. CDR3 length equals 17 residues. Here the CDR3 DNA reads TGTGCCAGCAGTGTCACGGGCAGCGGGGGAACCTACAATGAGCAGTTCTTC. As protein: CASSVTGSGGTYNEQFF.

A few counts support this clonotype. The chain's CDR3 is CSASPGLGYEQYV. CDR3 DNA: TGCAGTGCTTCCCCGGGACTAGGATACGAGCAGTACGTC. The chain employs TRBV20-1 and TRBJ2-7; 8 bases align to TRBD2. The CDR3 has 13 residues. V lost 5 bases and J lost 4; bases outside the gene matches: 7. From germline, CDR1 is DFQATT and CDR2 SNEGSKA (reference sequence).

The chain combines TRBV12-3 or TRBV12-4 with TRBJ2-2; D remains unclear. The CDR3 length is 14 residues. The V end was cut by 2 bases, the J end by 3 bases, with 7 bases between. This CDR3 is CASSLQEYTGELFF. CDR3 bases: TGTGCCAGCAGTTTACAGGAATACACCGGGGAGCTGTTTTTT.

The V call is TRBV29-1, the J call TRBJ1-2; 9 nucleotides align to TRBD1. CDR1 is SQVTM, CDR2 ANQGSEA, per germline. The CDR3 length is 17 residues. V gave up 6 bases and J gave up 8 bases; unmatched junction bases: 22. The CDR3 sequence: CSVASGTGLGEARGYTF. CDR3 coding DNA: TGCAGCGTCGCCTCCGGGACAGGGCTCGGTGAAGCGAGAGGCTACACCTTC.

This clonotype was seen a handful of times. The V and J genes are TRBV24-1 and TRBJ2-3, with 9 bases that match TRBD2. The CDR3 covers 15 residues. Germline V CDR1 and CDR2: KGHDR, SFDVKD. With 3 bases clipped from V and 6 bases from J, the junction kept 6 bases outside the gene matches. The CDR3 coding sequence is TGTGCCACCAGTGATAGTCTAGCGGGGATGGATACGCAGTATTTT. Translating it yields CATSDSLAGMDTQYF.

This clonotype occurred a few times. The gene calls are TRBV6-2 or TRBV6-3 and TRBJ2-7; D might be TRBD1 (6 bases). Trimming pared 4 bases from V and 5 bases from J, leaving 12 bases between. Germline CDR1 and CDR2: MNHEY and SVGEGT. The CDR3 is 13 residues long. This chain's CDR3 is CASSFRQVHEQYV. The CDR3 DNA sequence: TGTGCCAGCAGTTTCCGACAGGTCCACGAGCAGTACGTC.

Note on this clonotype: One end of the junction is discordant with germline, which a read error may explain. This rearrangement joins TRBV27 to TRBJ2-2, with 8 bases aligning to TRBD1. In germline, CDR1 is MNHEY, CDR2 SMNVEV (reference sequence). CDR3 length equals 17 residues. Written as DNA, the CDR3 is TGTGCCAGCCTACCTAGGTGGACAGGGCCGACCCCCGGGGAGCTGTTGTTT. This encodes CASLPRWTGPTPGELLF.

This clonotype turned up a few times. The chain couples TRBV2 to TRBJ2-2; possibly TRBD2 for D (5 bases). Trimming left V 6 bases short and J 1 base short, with 9 bases between. CDR1 is SNHLY, CDR2 FYNNEI, per germline. This CDR3 is built from 14 residues. CDR3 loop: CASRERQNTGELFF. The CDR3 DNA follows: TGTGCCAGCAGGGAGCGGCAGAACACCGGGGAGCTGTTTTTT. The variable domain in full, completed from reference TRBV2 and TRBJ2-2, reads EPEVTQTPSHQVTQMGQEVILRCVPISNHLYFYWYRQILGQKVEFLVSFYNNEISEKSEIFDDQFSVERPDGSNFTLKIRSTKLEDSAMYFCASRERQNTGELFFGEGSRLTVL.

The rearrangement joins TRBV10-3 to TRBJ2-7; 8 bases match TRBD1. CDR1 and CDR2 (germline): ENHRY, SYGVKD. V lost 5 bases and J lost 7; bases outside the gene matches: 13. The CDR3 length is 15 residues. The CDR3 is CAISNYRDRTVEQYF. The CDR3 DNA follows: TGTGCCATCAGTAATTACCGGGACAGGACCGTGGAGCAGTACTTC.

The chain has TRBV9 and TRBJ2-1; D not certain. Trimming pared 2 bases from V and 0 bases from J, leaving 6 bases between. CDR1 and CDR2 from the germline V gene are SGDLS and YYNGEE. CDR3 length: 14 amino acids. CDR3 in amino acids: CASSVGHSYNEQFF. The CDR3 nucleotides are TGTGCCAGCAGCGTGGGTCACTCCTACAATGAGCAGTTCTTC.

CDR3: CASRWTGEETQYF. The CDR3 DNA sequence: TGTGCCAGCAGGTGGACAGGGGAAGAGACCCAGTACTTC. This rearrangement joins TRBV7-2 to TRBJ2-5, with 9 bases fitting TRBD1. V shed 6 bases and J 3 bases; nucleotides not matched to a gene: 2. From germline, CDR1 is SGHTA and CDR2 FQGNSA. This CDR3 is built from 13 residues.

The V and J genes are TRBV9 and TRBJ2-2; 12 bases are shared with TRBD1. CDR3 length: 19 amino acids. Losses at the gene ends were 4 bases for V and 5 bases for J; bases not matched to a gene: 15. Looked up from germline, CDR1 is SGDLS and CDR2 is YYNGEE. CDR3: CASSQTGTGGQIWTGELFF. CDR3 in DNA: TGTGCCAGCAGCCAAACCGGGACAGGGGGCCAGATATGGACCGGGGAGCTGTTTTTT.

This clonotype was counted many times. V gene TRBV7-8 combines with J gene TRBJ2-1; the D gene is possibly TRBD2 (5 bases). The CDR3 totals 14 residues. V lost 1 base, J lost 6 bases, and 10 bases lay in between. In germline, CDR1 is SGHVS, CDR2 FQNEAQ. The CDR3 region is CASSLVGVFNEQFF. In DNA, the CDR3 is TGTGCCAGCAGCTTAGTCGGGGTTTTCAATGAGCAGTTCTTC.

This clonotype was seen repeatedly, ten times or more. J is TRBJ1-6 and V is TRBV28; possibly TRBD1 for D (5 bases). The CDR3 consists of 14 residues. V lost 3 bases and J lost 8, with 11 bases in between. In germline, CDR1 is MDHEN, CDR2 SYDVKM. CDR3 residues: CASSFRGEYSPLHF. The CDR3 DNA sequence: TGTGCCAGCAGTTTTCGAGGGGAGTATTCACCCCTCCACTTT.

The rearrangement uses TRBV20-1 and TRBJ1-6; D is unclear. Germline V gene data show CDR1 as DFQATT and CDR2 as SNEGSKA (reference sequence). V shed 2 bases and J shed 7 bases, with 6 bases lying between them. The CDR3 loop spans 12 amino acids. CDR3 residues: CSARQENSPLHF. The CDR3 region has the DNA TGCAGTGCTAGACAGGAGAATTCACCCCTCCACTTT.

This clonotype has ten or more counts. The CDR3 here is CASRDRGDNEQFF. The CDR3 DNA reads TGTGCCAGCAGGGACAGGGGCGATAATGAGCAGTTCTTC. The chain has TRBV12-3 or TRBV12-4 and TRBJ2-1, with 9 bases that match TRBD1. The ends lost 6 bases at V and 7 bases at J; junction bases unmatched: 4. The CDR3 is made up of 13 amino acids.

The chain employs TRBV6-5 and TRBJ1-2; a possible D gene is TRBD1 (6 bases). This CDR3 is built from 14 residues. Trimming removed 2 bases from V and 3 bases from J, with 10 bases in between. Germline assignment: CDR1 MNHEY and CDR2 SVGAGI. The CDR3 DNA sequence: TGTGCCAGCAGTTACGCGGGGGCGGACTATGGCTACACCTTC. Amino acid sequence: CASSYAGADYGYTF.

Turning to this clonotype: One junction end does not reproduce the germline sequence, and a read error may be involved. This rearrangement joins TRBV11-2 to TRBJ2-1, with 11 bases fitting TRBD1. This CDR3 is built from 16 residues. Germline CDR1 reads SGHAT; CDR2 reads FQNNGV. CDR3 in amino acids: CTSSSPGQGAYNEQFF. As DNA, the CDR3 is TGTACCAGCAGCTCCCCTGGACAGGGGGCGTACAATGAGCAGTTCTTC.

The chain is built from TRBV12-3 or TRBV12-4 and TRBJ2-2; D not certain. This CDR3 spans 14 amino acids. The ends were cut back, 3 bases at V and 7 bases at J, with 12 bases in the middle. The CDR3 spells CASSFRAYGGELFF. The CDR3 DNA reads TGTGCCAGCAGTTTTCGGGCCTACGGCGGGGAGCTGTTTTTT.